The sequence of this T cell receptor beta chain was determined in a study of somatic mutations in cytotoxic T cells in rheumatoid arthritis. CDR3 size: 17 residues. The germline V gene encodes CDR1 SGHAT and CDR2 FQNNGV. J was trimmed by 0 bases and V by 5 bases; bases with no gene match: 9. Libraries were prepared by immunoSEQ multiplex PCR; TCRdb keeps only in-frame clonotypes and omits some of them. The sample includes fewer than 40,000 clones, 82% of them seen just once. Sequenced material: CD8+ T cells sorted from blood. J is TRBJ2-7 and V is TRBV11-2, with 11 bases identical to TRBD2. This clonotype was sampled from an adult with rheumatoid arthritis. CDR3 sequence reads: CASSLGGLADVSYEQYF. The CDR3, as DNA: TGTGCCAGCAGCCTAGGGGGACTAGCGGACGTCTCCTACGAGCAGTACTTC.